These 17 T cell receptor beta chains share one sample of origin, sequenced in a study of CD8 T cells in Susac syndrome (dated by TCRdb to between 2019 and 2020). To prepare the library, the immunoSEQ multiplex PCR assay was applied. RNA was extracted using the RNeasy kit, and about 0.45 to 1 microgram was reverse transcribed with random hexamers. TCRdb itself trimmed the public reads at Q25 with fastp, ran MiXCR and retained productive beta chains. Rows with one shared CDR3 protein collapse into an entry with the most common genes and DNA. In all, the sample holds approximately 70,000 distinct CDR3 sequences, and roughly 95% of those were seen once. Around 0.11% of the sample comes from the top ten. The sample comprised CD4+ T cells from PBMCs. Receptors were obtained from a human donor with multiple sclerosis.

The V call is TRBV28, the J call TRBJ2-7; D gene uncertain. V lost 3 bases and J lost 4, with 13 bases in between. The CDR3 runs to 14 residues. Germline V gene data show CDR1 as MDHEN and CDR2 as SYDVKM. CDR3 sequence (DNA): TGTGCCAGCAGTTTTTCGGGTTCTGGTTACGAGCAGTACTTC. This gives the protein CASSFSGSGYEQYF.

The chain combines TRBV20-1 with TRBJ1-1; D possibly corresponds to TRBD1 (6 bases). Trimming removed 0 bases from V and 4 bases from J, with 12 bases in between. Germline CDR1 DFQATT, CDR2 SNEGSKA (reference sequence). The CDR3 sequence is 14 residues long. CDR3 protein: CSARDSGGPTEAFF. CDR3 coding DNA: TGCAGTGCTAGAGATTCTGGGGGGCCCACTGAAGCTTTCTTT.

This chain joins TRBV7-2 and TRBJ1-4; a weak D match, TRBD1 (5 bases). CDR3 length: 14 residues. V was pared by 5 bases and J by 5 bases, with 12 bases between. Per germline, CDR1 SGHTA and CDR2 FQGNSA. The CDR3 spells CASSPDRINEKLFF. CDR3 DNA sequence: TGTGCCAGCAGCCCAGACAGAATAAATGAAAAACTGTTTTTT.

This chain connects TRBV2 to TRBJ2-7, with 9 bases aligning to TRBD2. The germline CDR1 and CDR2 sequences are SNHLY and FYNNEI. V lost 3 bases, J lost 1 base, and 4 bases stayed unmatched. The CDR3 has 15 amino acids. Written as DNA, the CDR3 is TGTGCCAGCAGTGAGAAGCGGGGGGTTTCCTACGAGCAGTACTTC. Amino acid sequence: CASSEKRGVSYEQYF.

This rearrangement joins TRBV30 to TRBJ2-3; D call uncertain. CDR1 and CDR2 (germline): GTSNPN, SVGIG (reference sequence). Between the trimmed V and J ends, which lost 5 bases and 5 bases, there was a span of 11 bases. This CDR3 region has 12 residues. In nucleotides, the CDR3 is TGTGCCTGGGGTTTGAATCGAGATACGCAGTATTTT. It is translated as CAWGLNRDTQYF. Filled out from reference TRBV30 and TRBJ2-3, the complete variable domain reads SQTIHQWPATLVQPVGSPLSLECTVEGTSNPNLYWYRQAAGRGLQLLFYSVGIGQISSEVPQNLSASRPQDRQFILSSKKLLLSDSGFYLCAWGLNRDTQYFGPGTRLTVL.

J is TRBJ1-1 and V is TRBV29-1, with D maybe TRBD1 (5 bases). Looked up from germline, CDR1 is SQVTM and CDR2 is ANQGSEA. The V end was cut by 1 base, the J end by 3 bases, with 21 bases between. The CDR3 is made up of 17 amino acids. CDR3 DNA sequence: TGCAGCGTTGAAGCGGGGGGGGAGAGGGGATTGTACACTGAAGCTTTCTTT. Its translation is CSVEAGGERGLYTEAFF. Based on the CDR3 plus reference TRBV29-1 and TRBJ1-1, the full variable domain is SAVISQKPSRDICQRGTSLTIQCQVDSQVTMMFWYRQQPGQSLTLIATANQGSEATYESGFVIDKFPISRPNLTFSTLTVSNMSPEDSSIYLCSVEAGGERGLYTEAFFGQGTRLTVV.

V and J are TRBV20-1 and TRBJ2-1, with TRBD2 as a possible D gene (5 bases). V lost 6 bases, J lost 4 bases, and 16 bases lay in between. CDR1 is DFQATT, CDR2 SNEGSKA, per germline (reference sequence). There are 14 residues in the CDR3. This CDR3 is CSARPQRTYNEQFF. The DNA for the CDR3 is TGCAGTGCCCGTCCTCAGCGGACGTACAATGAGCAGTTCTTC.

The rearrangement joins TRBV6-5 to TRBJ2-7, with 10 bases lining up with TRBD1. Germline loops: CDR1 MNHEY, CDR2 SVGAGI. The CDR3 loop spans 15 amino acids. V dropped 6 bases and J dropped 3; count of bases not matched to a gene: 8. CDR3 DNA sequence: TGTGCCAGCAGCCCGACAGGGGGCGTCTTCTACGAGCAGTACTTC. This sequence encodes CASSPTGGVFYEQYF.

This chain joins TRBV12-3 or TRBV12-4 and TRBJ1-5; D is undetermined. V lost 5 bases and J 5 bases, leaving 7 bases between the germline ends. The CDR3 loop spans 12 amino acids. CDR3 region: CASSDQYQPQHF. The CDR3 DNA is TGTGCCAGCAGTGACCAGTATCAGCCCCAGCATTTT.

The V and J genes are TRBV18 and TRBJ2-5; weak D call: TRBD2 (5 bases). Between the trimmed V and J ends, which lost 3 bases and 3 bases, there was a span of 8 bases. CDR1 and CDR2 (germline): KGHSH, LQKENI. The length of the CDR3 is 13 residues. The CDR3: CASSPGVEETQYF. CDR3 DNA sequence: TGTGCCAGCTCACCGGGAGTCGAAGAGACCCAGTACTTC.

This chain connects TRBV7-2 to TRBJ2-3; 7 bases agree with TRBD1. Germline CDR1 reads SGHTA; CDR2 reads FQGNSA. Trimming cost V 2 bases and J 9 bases; bases outside gene matches: 8. The CDR3 has 14 amino acids. The CDR3 sequence: CASSLLDRAVTQYF. The CDR3 DNA is TGTGCCAGCAGCTTACTTGACAGGGCGGTAACGCAGTATTTT.

The table lists this clonotype with a count of one. The chain recombines TRBV5-1 with TRBJ2-1, with 9 nucleotides matching TRBD1. This CDR3 region has 14 residues. After removal of 4 bases from V and 11 bases from J, the junction contained 10 bases not matched to a gene. CDR1 SGHRS and CDR2 YFSETQ come from the germline V gene. CDR3 residues: CASSLPGQGSQQFF. In DNA, the CDR3 is TGCGCCAGCAGCCTACCAGGACAGGGGTCCCAGCAGTTCTTC.

The rearrangement uses TRBV11-3 and TRBJ2-7, with 7 positions matching TRBD1. Germline V gene sequence: CDR1 SGHNT, CDR2 YENEEA. J gave up 7 bases and V 5 bases, and 5 bases lay outside the gene matches. This CDR3 contains 12 residues. The CDR3 DNA follows: TGTGCCAGCAGCCCGGGACAGCCGGAGCAGTACTTC. Protein product: CASSPGQPEQYF.

This rearrangement joins TRBV29-1 to TRBJ2-5, with D unresolved. Germline V gives CDR1 SQVTM, CDR2 ANQGSEA. V gave up 0 bases and J gave up 5 bases, with 7 bases separating them. The CDR3 sequence is 12 residues long. The CDR3 region is CSVEDGKETQYF. As DNA, the CDR3 is TGCAGCGTTGAAGATGGGAAGGAGACCCAGTACTTC.

The V call is TRBV20-1, the J call TRBJ2-7; 8 bases agree with TRBD2. The CDR3 is 13 amino acids. Germline V gives CDR1 DFQATT, CDR2 SNEGSKA (reference sequence). V trimming: 5 bases; J trimming: 6 bases; junction bases outside the gene matches: 9. The CDR3 region has the DNA TGCAGTGCTGTCCGACGGGGGGGCGGCGAGCAGTACTTC. Translated, it gives CSAVRRGGGEQYF.

The chain is built from TRBV11-3 and TRBJ2-2; D is perhaps TRBD2 (5 bases). Trimming pared 5 bases from V and 5 bases from J, leaving 15 bases between. In germline, CDR1 is SGHNT, CDR2 YENEEA. This CDR3 comprises 15 residues. CDR3 DNA: TGTGCCAGCAGCCTGACTGGAGGTGGGACCGGGGAGCTGTTTTTT. It encodes CASSLTGGGTGELFF.

V and J are TRBV3-1 and TRBJ2-1; D is undetermined. The CDR3 consists of 17 residues. Germline V gene lookup returns CDR1 LGHDT and CDR2 YNNKEL (reference sequence). Trimming cost V 1 base and J 0 bases, with 13 bases left between them. Here the CDR3 reads CASSQGFSSRSYNEQFF. The CDR3 coding sequence is TGTGCCAGCAGCCAAGGTTTCTCCTCCCGCTCCTACAATGAGCAGTTCTTC.